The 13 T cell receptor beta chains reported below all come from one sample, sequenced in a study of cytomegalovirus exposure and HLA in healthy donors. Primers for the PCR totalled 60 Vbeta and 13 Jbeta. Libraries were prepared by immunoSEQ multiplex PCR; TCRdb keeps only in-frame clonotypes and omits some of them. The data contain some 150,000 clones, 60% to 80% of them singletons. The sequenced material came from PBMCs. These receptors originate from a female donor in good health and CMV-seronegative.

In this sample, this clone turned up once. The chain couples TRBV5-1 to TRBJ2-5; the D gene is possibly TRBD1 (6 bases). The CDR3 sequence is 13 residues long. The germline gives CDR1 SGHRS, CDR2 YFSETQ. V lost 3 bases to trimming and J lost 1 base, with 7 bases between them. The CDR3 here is CASSWTVQETQYF. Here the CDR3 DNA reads TGCGCCAGCAGCTGGACAGTCCAAGAGACCCAGTACTTC.

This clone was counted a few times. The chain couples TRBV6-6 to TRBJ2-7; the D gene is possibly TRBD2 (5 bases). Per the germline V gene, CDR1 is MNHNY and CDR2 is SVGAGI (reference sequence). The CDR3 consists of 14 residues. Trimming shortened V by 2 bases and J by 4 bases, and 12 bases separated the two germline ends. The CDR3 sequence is CASSYILAPYEQYF. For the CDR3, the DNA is TGTGCCAGCAGTTACATCCTAGCACCGTACGAGCAGTACTTC.

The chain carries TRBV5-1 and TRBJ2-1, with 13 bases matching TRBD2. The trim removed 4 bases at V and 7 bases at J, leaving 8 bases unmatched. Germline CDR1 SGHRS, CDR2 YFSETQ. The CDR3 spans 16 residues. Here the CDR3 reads CASSGGLAGVANEQFF. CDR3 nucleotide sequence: TGCGCCAGCAGCGGTGGACTAGCGGGAGTAGCAAATGAGCAGTTCTTC. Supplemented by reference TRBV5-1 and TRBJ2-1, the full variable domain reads KAGVTQTPRYLIKTRGQQVTLSCSPISGHRSVSWYQQTPGQGLQFLFEYFSETQRNKGNFPGRFSGRQFSNSRSEMNVSTLELGDSALYLCASSGGLAGVANEQFFGPGTRLTVL.

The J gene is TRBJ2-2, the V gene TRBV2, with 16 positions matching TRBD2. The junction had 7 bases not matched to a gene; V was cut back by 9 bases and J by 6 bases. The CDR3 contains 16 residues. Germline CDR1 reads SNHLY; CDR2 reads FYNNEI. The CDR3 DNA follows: TGTGCCAGTACCACCGGGACTAGCGGGAGGGCCGGGGAGCTGTTTTTT. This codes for CASTTGTSGRAGELFF.

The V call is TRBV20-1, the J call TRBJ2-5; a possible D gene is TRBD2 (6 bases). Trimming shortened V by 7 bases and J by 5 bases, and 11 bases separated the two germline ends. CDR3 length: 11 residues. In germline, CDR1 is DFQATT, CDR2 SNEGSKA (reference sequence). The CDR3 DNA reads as TGCAGTGGGGACTGGTTGGAGACCCAGTACTTC. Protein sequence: CSGDWLETQYF.

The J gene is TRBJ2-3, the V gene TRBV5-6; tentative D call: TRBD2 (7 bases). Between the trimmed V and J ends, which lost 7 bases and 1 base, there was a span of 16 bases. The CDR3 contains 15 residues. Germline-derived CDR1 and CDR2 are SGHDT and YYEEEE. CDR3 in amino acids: CASHLGGLRTDTQYF. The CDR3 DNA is TGTGCCAGCCATTTGGGGGGGCTTCGCACAGATACGCAGTATTTT.

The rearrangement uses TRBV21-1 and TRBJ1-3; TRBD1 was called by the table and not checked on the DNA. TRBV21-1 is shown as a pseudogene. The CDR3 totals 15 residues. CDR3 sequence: CASSKVPGQRKDIYF. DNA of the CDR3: TGTGCCAGCAGCAAAGTGCCCGGACAGAGAAAGGACATATATTTT.

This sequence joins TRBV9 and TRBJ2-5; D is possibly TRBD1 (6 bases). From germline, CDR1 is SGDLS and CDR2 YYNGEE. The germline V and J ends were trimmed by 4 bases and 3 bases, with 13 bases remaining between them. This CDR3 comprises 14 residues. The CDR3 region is CASSLRDNKETQYF. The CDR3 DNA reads TGTGCCAGCAGCCTCAGGGACAATAAAGAGACCCAGTACTTC.

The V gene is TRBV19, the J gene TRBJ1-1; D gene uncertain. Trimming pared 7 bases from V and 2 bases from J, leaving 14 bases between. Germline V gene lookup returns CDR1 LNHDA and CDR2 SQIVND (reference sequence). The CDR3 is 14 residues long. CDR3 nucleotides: TGTGCCAGTAATTTGGGCCGACTAAACACTGAAGCTTTCTTT. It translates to CASNLGRLNTEAFF.

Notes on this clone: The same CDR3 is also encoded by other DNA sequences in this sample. CDR3 loop: CASSFDRAYEQYF. DNA for the CDR3: TGTGCCAGCAGCTTTGACAGGGCCTACGAGCAGTACTTC. This chain uses TRBV5-4 with TRBJ2-7; TRBD1 aligns across 7 bases. J gave up 2 bases and V 2 bases, and 1 base lay outside the gene matches. Germline-derived CDR1 and CDR2 are SGHNT and YYREEE (reference sequence). The CDR3 covers 13 residues.

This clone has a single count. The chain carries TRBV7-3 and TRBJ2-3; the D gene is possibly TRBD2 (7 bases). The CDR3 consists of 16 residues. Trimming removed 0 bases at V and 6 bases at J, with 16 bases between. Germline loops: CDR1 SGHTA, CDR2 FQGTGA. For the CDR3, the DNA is TGTGCCAGCAGCTTAACGGGGGGAGGGGGAGAGGATACGCAGTATTTT. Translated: CASSLTGGGGEDTQYF. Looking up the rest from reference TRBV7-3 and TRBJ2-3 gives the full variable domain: GAGVSQTPSNKVTEKGKYVELRCDPISGHTALYWYRQSLGQGPEFLIYFQGTGAADDSGLPNDRFFAVRPEGSVSTLKIQRTERGDSAVYLCASSLTGGGGEDTQYFGPGTRLTVL.

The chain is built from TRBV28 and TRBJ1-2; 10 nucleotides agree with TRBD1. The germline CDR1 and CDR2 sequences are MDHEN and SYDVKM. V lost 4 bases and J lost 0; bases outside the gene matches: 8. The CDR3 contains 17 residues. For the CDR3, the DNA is TGTGCCAGCAGTTCGTCTGGACAGGGGGTTGCTAACTATGGCTACACCTTC. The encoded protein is CASSSSGQGVANYGYTF.

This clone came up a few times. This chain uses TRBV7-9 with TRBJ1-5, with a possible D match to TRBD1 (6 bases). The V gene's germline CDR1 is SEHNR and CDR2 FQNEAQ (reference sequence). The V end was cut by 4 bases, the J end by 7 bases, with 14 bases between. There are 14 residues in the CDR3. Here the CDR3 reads CASSSWTVGQPQHF. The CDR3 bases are TGTGCCAGCAGCTCCTGGACAGTAGGGCAGCCCCAGCATTTT.